Sequencing of this T cell receptor (beta chain) was carried out in a study of cytomegalovirus exposure and HLA in healthy donors. Overall study context: Ancestry clustering placed about 86% of 300 to 400 genotyped donors in the Caucasian-associated cluster.

It was with 60 Vbeta and 13 Jbeta primers that the PCR ran. Here immunoSEQ multiplex PCR was the method, and the copy in TCRdb shows in-frame clones only, minus some. The sample has 150,000 to 200,000 clones, about 80% seen once. With 3 bases clipped from V and 4 bases from J, the junction kept 8 bases outside the gene matches. The CDR3 has 15 amino acids. The V gene's germline CDR1 is LNHDA and CDR2 SQIVND (reference sequence). This clone was seen a few times. The V and J genes are TRBV19 and TRBJ1-2, with 7 bases lining up with TRBD1. The sequenced sample was PBMCs. This receptor was identified in a woman aged 45-65 years in good health and CMV-seropositive. As DNA, the CDR3 is TGTGCCAGTAGTATTTTCCACAGGGGCCTCTATGGCTACACCTTC. It translates to CASSIFHRGLYGYTF.